This T cell receptor beta chain originates from a study of blood T cell repertoires in COVID-19. Study-wide background: Acute-phase and convalescent COVID-19 samples originated in the United States, Italy and Spain. T cells, B-cell-depleted T cells, or PBMCs supplied cDNA or gDNA.

Authors' analysis steps: Using reference gene primer amplification, nucleated cell counts were estimated. Profiled with immunoSEQ multiplex PCR; TCRdb holds only in-frame clones, not every one. D and trimming were read from the DNA, whereas the V and J calls and clone size are those reported in that table. The top ten clones hold about 0.91% of a sample with some 450,000 clones, around 90% of them seen once. Germline CDR1 MNHEY, CDR2 SVGAGI. The CDR3 is 15 amino acids. V lost 7 bases and J lost 5, with 18 bases in between. Followed longitudinally, the Seattle patients had been enrolled during active infection.

The TCR comes from a man in his late teens or twenties with COVID-19, enrolled during active disease. The specimen sequenced was peripheral blood. V usage is TRBV6-5 and J usage is TRBJ1-5; possible D gene TRBD1, 6 bases. This CDR3 is CASKDSWGSYQPQHF. CDR3 DNA: TGTGCCAGCAAGGACAGTTGGGGGTCGTATCAGCCCCAGCATTTT.